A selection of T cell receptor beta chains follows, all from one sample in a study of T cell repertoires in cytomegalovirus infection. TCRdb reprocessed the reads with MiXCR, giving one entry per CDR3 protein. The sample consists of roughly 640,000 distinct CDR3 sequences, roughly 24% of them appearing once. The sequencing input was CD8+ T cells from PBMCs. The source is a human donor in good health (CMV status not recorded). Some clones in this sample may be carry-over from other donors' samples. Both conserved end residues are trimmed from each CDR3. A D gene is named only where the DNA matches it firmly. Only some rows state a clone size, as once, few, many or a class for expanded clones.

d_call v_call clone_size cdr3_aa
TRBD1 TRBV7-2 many ASSLEGQATLQETQY
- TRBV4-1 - ASSQGGNHEQF
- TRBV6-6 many ASSPGQGYTGELF
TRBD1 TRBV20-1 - SARDLSGGIDTEAF
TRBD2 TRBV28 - ASSLLSRRGDNEQF
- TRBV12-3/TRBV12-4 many ASSLGQGGGYT
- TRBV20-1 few SALDSDTEAF
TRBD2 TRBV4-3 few ASSQALSGVETQY
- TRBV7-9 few ASSSRQGKPYEQY
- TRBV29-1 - SVDRGLDPEAF
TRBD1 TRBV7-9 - ASTRPGTVNTGELF
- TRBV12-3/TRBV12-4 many ASSLWENTEAF
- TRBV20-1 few SARPIDAYGYT
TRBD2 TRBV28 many ASSLVLAEATDTQY
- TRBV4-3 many ASSQWEGGTDTQY
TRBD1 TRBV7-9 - ASSPGQAVYNEQF
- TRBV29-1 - SAGANIRNEQF
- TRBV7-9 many ASSTIEADTQY
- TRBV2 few ASKDRRGEQY
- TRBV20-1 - SASPSLDISDTQY
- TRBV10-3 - AISERESAEQY
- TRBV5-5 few ASSLRSDSYNSPLH
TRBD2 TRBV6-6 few ASFGLAGADYSYNEQF
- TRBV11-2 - ASSLLWGDGNTIY
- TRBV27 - ASSFNRAGELF
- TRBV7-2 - ASSLAAVSGETQY
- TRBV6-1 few ASGEGVLYEQY
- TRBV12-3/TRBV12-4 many ASSLGGHEQF
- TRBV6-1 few ASRPSTEAF
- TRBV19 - ASSLTYQPQH
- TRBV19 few ASSPSGLNNEQF
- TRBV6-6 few ASSYSAEKLF
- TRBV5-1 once ATSYAPGELF
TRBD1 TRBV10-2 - ASIIRQGRSYEQY
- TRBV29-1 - SVERKTNTGELF
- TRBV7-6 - ARDEGGGDTQY
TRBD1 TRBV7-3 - ASRPEGQRYGYT
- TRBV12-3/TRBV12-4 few ASVSEGSDTQY
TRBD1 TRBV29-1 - SGKGAPLNTEAF
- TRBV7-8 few ASSLNREDDTEAF
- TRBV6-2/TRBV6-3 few ASSYFASYNEQF
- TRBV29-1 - SVPRGGRSYGYT
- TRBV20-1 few SARGGVEETRY
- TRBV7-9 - ASSSRDFHTGELF
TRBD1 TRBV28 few ASREFTLGTGKNQPQH
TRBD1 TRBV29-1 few SVNTIRQGKDTEAF
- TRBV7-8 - ASSLAKGLWQETQY